This T cell receptor beta chain was recovered during a study of Ad26.COV2.S vaccination and SARS-CoV-2 variants. Study information: Doses of Ad26.COV2.S were injected into muscle once or twice, 56 days apart.

Clones were read by immunoSEQ multiplex PCR, and TCRdb kept only the in-frame ones, dropping some. The sample has around 400,000 clones; approximately 90% are singletons. Germline loops: CDR1 LNHNV, CDR2 YYDKDF (reference sequence). CDR3 size: 18 residues. The ends were cut back, 1 base at V and 5 bases at J, with 18 bases in the middle. Treatment here: some 20 received Ad26.COV2.S at low or high dose, single or two shots; a few received placebo; per-sample allocation not given. At day 63 after the first vaccine or placebo injection, samples were drawn. Study findings and constraints: Quantification of TCR breadth and depth may have yielded underestimates of total T cell responses.

Comment on this clone: Its antigen is not identified.

This chain joins TRBV15 and TRBJ1-6; no definite D call. The input for sequencing was peripheral blood, taken in a trial of Ad26.COV2.S vaccine versus placebo. This TCR was recovered from a person aged 18-65 years who received the Ad26.COV2.S COVID-19 vaccine or a placebo. This chain's CDR3 is CATSRGSALRENNSPLHF. DNA of the CDR3: TGTGCCACCAGCAGAGGGTCGGCTCTACGGGAGAATAATTCACCCCTCCACTTT.